This T cell receptor beta chain was retrieved from a study of cytomegalovirus exposure and HLA in healthy donors. 60 Vbeta and 13 Jbeta primers were used in PCR. Some clones are missing from TCRdb's copy, which holds only in-frame ones; the method was immunoSEQ multiplex PCR. This sample has approximately 240,000 clones, with 70% to 85% found just once. The CDR3 is made up of 17 amino acids. The V gene's germline CDR1 is LGHNA and CDR2 YSLEER. Trimming shortened V by 1 base and J by 1 base, and 15 bases separated the two germline ends. Sequencing used PBMCs. The source is a woman aged 55-70 years in good health and CMV-seropositive. This rearrangement joins TRBV4-3 to TRBJ2-3; D gene unclear. The CDR3 DNA is TGCGCCAGCAGCCAAGTAATCGACCCAACAGGCACAGATACGCAGTATTTT. This encodes CASSQVIDPTGTDTQYF.